Sequencing of this T cell receptor (beta chain) was carried out in a study of OX40 agonist ivuxolimab in advanced cancers. The wider study: Those enrolled were 82.7% male, with a mean age of approximately 60 years and ages from 23 to 79. Study findings and constraints: There were, on average, more expanded clones in CD8+ T cells than in CD4+.

As for this clone: The antigen is not known.

Trimming at V came to 4 bases and at J to 5 bases, leaving 6 bases not matched to a gene. This CDR3 is 16 amino acids long. Germline V gene lookup returns CDR1 SGHDT and CDR2 YYEEEE. Anyone with autoimmune disease history or systemic immunosuppression was excluded. TCRdb's table, derived via immunoSEQ multiplex PCR, lists solely in-frame clones and lacks some. The data contain about 15,000 clones, approximately 78% of them singletons. This chain joins TRBV5-6 and TRBJ2-5; 15 nucleotides align to TRBD2. The receptor was derived from an adult with an advanced solid tumor such as melanoma, head and neck, liver or kidney cancer. Material: CD4+ or CD8+ T cells sorted from blood, obtained in a trial of the OX40 agonist ivuxolimab. DNA for the CDR3: TGTGCCAGCAGCACGGGACTAGCGGGAGGATGGGAGACCCAGTACTTC. Its translation: CASSTGLAGGWETQYF.